The present T cell receptor (beta chain) was sequenced within a study of T cells after posttransplantation cyclophosphamide. The CDR3 has 14 amino acids. In germline, CDR1 is ENHRY, CDR2 SYGVKD. Deletions cut 6 bases from V and 5 bases from J, with 11 bases between. Measured with immunoSEQ multiplex PCR; TCRdb has only the in-frame clones, and not every one. There are roughly 34,000 clones in the sample, none observed a single time. This clone was seen at least ten times. The receptor was derived from a woman younger than 45 in good health and a related stem cell transplant donor. This sequence joins TRBV10-3 and TRBJ1-6; possible D gene TRBD1, 5 bases. Sequencing was carried out using PBMCs. CDR3 sequence reads: CAIRWGEDNSPLHF. CDR3 sequence (DNA): TGTGCCATCAGGTGGGGGGAGGATAATTCACCCCTCCACTTT.